The entry that follows covers one T cell receptor beta chain sequence. The germline V and J ends were trimmed by 6 bases and 5 bases, with 10 bases remaining between them. Per the germline V gene, CDR1 is SQVTM and CDR2 is ANQGSEA. The CDR3 spans 11 residues. This sample stems from a study of OX40 agonist ivuxolimab in advanced cancers. At the level of the study: Each patient was given ivuxolimab into a vein every 2 weeks, at 0.01 to 10 mg/kg.

Data came from immunoSEQ multiplex PCR; TCRdb stores just in-frame clones and leaves some out. This repertoire shows fewer than 65,000 clones, about 91% found once; its top ten account for approximately 3.9%. This TCR derives from an adult with an advanced solid tumor such as melanoma, head and neck, liver or kidney cancer. The chain is built from TRBV29-1 and TRBJ1-1; D is uncertain. The sequencing here drew on CD4+ or CD8+ T cells sorted from blood, taken in a trial of the OX40 agonist ivuxolimab. CDR3 region: CSVPLGTEAFF. CDR3 DNA sequence: TGCAGCGTACCACTAGGGACTGAAGCTTTCTTT.